This TCR beta chain originates from a study of regulatory T cells in long-lasting Graves disease. Looking at the study overall: Newly diagnosed Graves' patients took antithyroid drugs under 3 months.

Arm-PCR of CDR3 regions and iRepertoire HTBI primers were the basis on which TCR beta libraries were built. Each CDR3 protein is one row after TCRdb ran MiXCR on the multiplex PCR reads. The sample lists around 400,000 distinct CDR3 sequences; about 15% were seen once. Time point in this sample: newly diagnosed GD, antithyroid drugs for less than 3 months. PBMCs were the source of the RNA used for TCR sequencing. Patients of an endocrinology department in Xi'an, China, were included. Germline V lookup: CDR1 MNHNS, CDR2 SASEGT. This CDR3 spans 16 amino acids. After removal of 1 base from V and 6 bases from J, the junction contained 5 bases not matched to a gene. In this sample, this clonotype turned up many times. The same data also contributed to another study, on T cells in Graves' hyperthyroidism and ophthalmopathy. That source adds: A 13 V-J signature model discriminated ophthalmopathy versus stable hyperthyroidism.

The sequence came from a woman aged 40 to 55 with Graves disease. Sample: peripheral blood mononuclear cells (PBMCs), taken at new diagnosis, from a patient treated with antithyroid drugs. This chain links TRBV6-1 with TRBJ1-6; 8 nucleotides agree with TRBD1. CDR3 sequence (DNA): TGTGCCAGCAGTGAAGGTGACAGGGGCTTTAATTCACCCCTCCACTTT. Its translation is CASSEGDRGFNSPLHF.